This T cell receptor beta chain originates from a study of cytomegalovirus exposure and HLA in healthy donors. The study's findings and limits: There was a cluster of highly shared sequence variants that was likely a sequencing artifact.

Comment on this clone: Its specificity is not known.

The ends were cut back, 1 base at V and 7 bases at J, with 16 bases in the middle. CDR3 length: 15 amino acids. Looked up from germline, CDR1 is LGHNA and CDR2 is YSLEER. PCR employed 60 Vbeta and 13 Jbeta primers. Method: immunoSEQ multiplex PCR; TCRdb's copy keeps in-frame clones and lacks some. In all, the sample yields over 40,000 clones. The chain links TRBV4-3 to TRBJ1-1, with D perhaps TRBD1 (6 bases). The receptor's source is a man aged 30-40 years in good health and CMV-seronegative. The sequencing input was PBMCs. Written as DNA, the CDR3 is TGCGCCAGCAGCCAAGGGGATCAGGGGCAGGGTGAAGCTTTCTTT. Residues: CASSQGDQGQGEAFF.